This T cell receptor (beta chain) comes out of a study of Graves' ophthalmopathy and Graves' hyperthyroidism. Enrollment excluded any patients with other autoimmune diseases, uncontrolled infections, pregnancy or lactation. V dropped 3 bases and J dropped 1; count of bases not matched to a gene: 6. This CDR3 region has 16 residues. CDR1 DFQATT and CDR2 SNEGSKA come from the germline V gene (reference sequence). From RNA, the CDR3 regions of TCR beta chains were amplified and sequenced. Second-round multiplex PCR came after first-round RT-PCR with HTBI primers. MiXCR was run by TCRdb on the multiplex PCR reads, yielding one entry per CDR3 protein. The data hold fewer than 650,000 distinct CDR3 sequences, with over 20% observed a single time.

The chain employs TRBV20-1 and TRBJ1-5; 10 bases line up with TRBD1. The sequenced sample was peripheral blood. This clonotype was sampled from a woman younger than 30 with stable Graves' hyperthyroidism. Some clones in this sample may be carry-over from other donors' samples. The CDR3, as DNA: TGCAGTGCTAGGGGGACAGGGGTAGGGAGCAATCAGCCCCAGCATTTT. Protein: CSARGTGVGSNQPQHF.